This TCR beta chain was identified during a study of blood T cell repertoires in COVID-19. Study in general: Both acute and convalescent COVID-19 samples were obtained from the United States, Italy and Spain.

In germline, CDR1 is SGHTA, CDR2 FQGNSA. This CDR3 region has 14 residues. The ends lost 5 bases at V and 5 bases at J; junction bases unmatched: 8. This table comes from immunoSEQ multiplex PCR, and its TCRdb copy is limited to in-frame clones, with some not included. The repertoire holds over 350,000 clones, with roughly 90% as singletons. Those who participated ranged in age from roughly 18 to 89 years and resided in roughly 26 US areas. Participants reported their clinical history, and cohort assignment relied on those reports. The sample taken for sequencing was PBMCs or T cells enriched from blood (not recorded which). This TCR was sampled from a woman under 40 with acute COVID-19. J is TRBJ2-5 and V is TRBV7-2, with 7 bases aligning to TRBD1. The CDR3 spells CASSATGFGETQYF. CDR3 sequence (DNA): TGTGCCAGCAGCGCGACAGGGTTTGGGGAGACCCAGTACTTC.